A selection of T cell receptor beta chains follows, all from one sample in a study of blood T cell repertoires in COVID-19. Measured with immunoSEQ multiplex PCR; TCRdb has only the in-frame clones, and not every one. The repertoire holds about 150,000 clones, with 76% as singletons. Sequenced: peripheral blood. Source of these receptors: a woman older than 75 with acute or convalescent COVID-19. CDR3s include the opening cysteine and the closing phenylalanine or tryptophan. Fields, in order: CDR3 DNA, CDR3 protein, CDR3 length, clone size, D gene, J gene, V gene. The D gene is left open where the match is weak. Clone size is shown for a subset of rows, as once, few, many or a class of expanded clone.

TGTGCCAGCAGCCAGGAGGGTAGCGGATTTGCCACAGATACGCAGTATTTT | CASSQEGSGFATDTQYF | 17 | many | NA | TRBJ2-3 | TRBV4-2
TGTGCCAGCAGCCCGGGACAAGCGACCTACGAGCAGTACTTC | CASSPGQATYEQYF | 14 | NA | NA | TRBJ2-7 | TRBV7-2
TGCGCCAGCAGTGGCTCTAGAAGGGGCGAGCAGTACTTC | CASSGSRRGEQYF | 13 | NA | NA | TRBJ2-7 | TRBV10-1
TGTGCCAGCAGCGGACGACTAGCGGGGAGCACAGATACGCAGTATTTT | CASSGRLAGSTDTQYF | 16 | NA | TRBD2 | TRBJ2-3 | TRBV6-6
TGTGCCATCAGTGAGCCTTCACAGGACGAGCAGTACTTC | CAISEPSQDEQYF | 13 | NA | NA | TRBJ2-7 | TRBV10-3
TGTGCCTGGAGTGTTGTTGGGGCTCTGGGGACTGAAGCTTTCTTT | CAWSVVGALGTEAFF | 15 | NA | NA | TRBJ1-1 | TRBV30
TGTGCCAGCAGCAGAGCCGCGGACAGTTTAACGTGGTACAATGAGCAGTTCTTC | CASSRAADSLTWYNEQFF | 18 | few | NA | TRBJ2-1 | TRBV5-6
TGTGCCAGCACTGTCCTAGCGGGCACAGATACGCAGTATTTT | CASTVLAGTDTQYF | 14 | NA | TRBD2 | TRBJ2-3 | TRBV6-5
TGTGCCAGCTCGCCAAGTACAGGGTATGGCTACACCTTC | CASSPSTGYGYTF | 13 | NA | NA | TRBJ1-2 | TRBV18
TGTGCCAGCAGCTTAATAGTCTTTGGGACAGGGGATGGCTACACCTTC | CASSLIVFGTGDGYTF | 16 | few | TRBD1 | TRBJ1-2 | TRBV7-9
TGTGCCAGCAGTGTTACAGGGGGGAGCTCCTATAATTCACCCCTCCACTTT | CASSVTGGSSYNSPLHF | 17 | NA | TRBD1 | TRBJ1-6 | TRBV2
TGTGCCAGCAGCTCCACCGGGACTTCATTTACGAGTTCTTTC | CASSSTGTSFTSSF | 14 | NA | NA | TRBJ2-7 | TRBV11-1
TGTGCCAGCAGCTTGGCCAGGGGCTACGAGCAGTACTTC | CASSLARGYEQYF | 13 | few | NA | TRBJ2-7 | TRBV5-5
TGTGCCAGCAGCGTGGTAGCGGGAATGAACACCGGGGAGCTGTTTTTT | CASSVVAGMNTGELFF | 16 | once | TRBD2 | TRBJ2-2 | TRBV9
TGTGCCAGCAGCCGTACAGCGGCCAATCAGCCCCAGCATTTT | CASSRTAANQPQHF | 14 | NA | NA | TRBJ1-5 | TRBV7-8
TGTGCCAGCAGCTTGAAGGTTCTAGCGGGGGACACCGGGGAGCTGTTTTTT | CASSLKVLAGDTGELFF | 17 | few | TRBD2 | TRBJ2-2 | TRBV5-5
TGTGCCATCAGTGGCGGCGACTACAATGAGCAGTTCTTC | CAISGGDYNEQFF | 13 | once | NA | TRBJ2-1 | TRBV10-3
TGCGCCAGCAGCTTGGAACAAGATGGCTACACCTTC | CASSLEQDGYTF | 12 | NA | NA | TRBJ1-2 | TRBV5-1
TGCAGCCCAGACAGGGCGTCCCATCGAGAGACCCAGTACTTC | CSPDRASHRETQYF | 14 | few | TRBD1 | TRBJ2-5 | TRBV29-1
TGCGCCACCCTCCGGGGGGACATACCGAACACTGAAGCTTTCTTT | CATLRGDIPNTEAFF | 15 | NA | NA | TRBJ1-1 | TRBV10-2
TGTGCCAGTAGTATCCCGGGACAGATGGATGATGAAAAACTGTTTTTT | CASSIPGQMDDEKLFF | 16 | NA | TRBD1 | TRBJ1-4 | TRBV19
TGTGCCACCAGCAGGGGACAGCCGAACACTGAAGCTTTCTTT | CATSRGQPNTEAFF | 14 | once | TRBD1 | TRBJ1-1 | TRBV15
TGTGCCAGCAGCCAAAACCCGGGGCTAGCGGGGGGTACAGATACGCAGTATTTT | CASSQNPGLAGGTDTQYF | 18 | NA | TRBD2 | TRBJ2-3 | TRBV3-1/TRBV3-2
TGCGCCAGCAGTGACGGACAATGGGGATCACCCCTCCACTTT | CASSDGQWGSPLHF | 14 | once | NA | TRBJ1-6 | TRBV10-1
TGCGCCAGCAGCCGGGCCCTTAGTGGCGGGAGACAGGCAGATACGCAGTATTTT | CASSRALSGGRQADTQYF | 18 | NA | NA | TRBJ2-3 | TRBV5-1
TGTGCCAGCATTCGCGACAGGGCCAGCAATCAGCCCCAGCATTTT | CASIRDRASNQPQHF | 15 | NA | TRBD1 | TRBJ1-5 | TRBV2
TGTGCCAGCAGTTTACGGGTTAGCACAGATACGCAGTATTTT | CASSLRVSTDTQYF | 14 | NA | NA | TRBJ2-3 | TRBV27
TGTGCCAGCAGTCCAGGACGGGGGTACACTGAAGCTTTCTTT | CASSPGRGYTEAFF | 14 | NA | NA | TRBJ1-1 | TRBV6-2/TRBV6-3
TGTGCCAGTAGTATCGGGACAGGGGACACCGGGGAGCTGTTTTTT | CASSIGTGDTGELFF | 15 | NA | TRBD1 | TRBJ2-2 | TRBV19
TGTGCCAGCAGGCGGGGGGTTGAGCAGTTCTTC | CASRRGVEQFF | 11 | NA | TRBD2 | TRBJ2-1 | TRBV2
TGCAGCACCCAAGGGGGTTTGACAGATACGCAGTATTTT | CSTQGGLTDTQYF | 13 | NA | NA | TRBJ2-3 | TRBV29-1
TGTGCCAGCAGTAACCCGGGACAGGGGACCGGGGAGCTGTTTTTT | CASSNPGQGTGELFF | 15 | NA | TRBD1 | TRBJ2-2 | TRBV7-2
TGTGCCAGCAGTAGGGACAGCACAACTAATGAAAAACTGTTTTTT | CASSRDSTTNEKLFF | 15 | NA | TRBD1 | TRBJ1-4 | TRBV6-5
TGTGCCAGTAGTATCAGGGTCCACAATGAGCAGTTCTTC | CASSIRVHNEQFF | 13 | NA | NA | TRBJ2-1 | TRBV19
TGTGCCAGCAGCTCGGGACAGCCCACCGGGGAGCTGTTTTTT | CASSSGQPTGELFF | 14 | NA | TRBD1 | TRBJ2-2 | TRBV7-2
TGCGCCAGCAGCGCGAGAGTCCAGGGGGTGCCGGGACTAGCGGGATCAGGGGGCACAGATACGCAGTATTTT | CASSARVQGVPGLAGSGGTDTQYF | 24 | once | TRBD2 | TRBJ2-3 | TRBV5-1
TGTGCCAGCAGCAGGGACAACTATCAGCCCCAGCATTTT | CASSRDNYQPQHF | 13 | NA | NA | TRBJ1-5 | TRBV7-8
TGTGCCAGCAGCCAAGTTAGGGCGGGTACGCAGTATTTT | CASSQVRAGTQYF | 13 | few | NA | TRBJ2-3 | TRBV4-2
TGTGCCAGCAGCTTAGCGGTAGAGCAGTACTTC | CASSLAVEQYF | 11 | NA | NA | TRBJ2-7 | TRBV11-2
TGTGCCAGCAGCCGACAGAGGAACACTGAAGCTTTCTTT | CASSRQRNTEAFF | 13 | NA | NA | TRBJ1-1 | TRBV14
TGCGCCAGCAGCTTTGAGGATCCGAACACCGGGGAGCTGTTTTTT | CASSFEDPNTGELFF | 15 | NA | NA | TRBJ2-2 | TRBV5-1
TGTGCCAGCAGCTTGACAGGGTCTAATGAAAAACTGTTTTTT | CASSLTGSNEKLFF | 14 | NA | TRBD1 | TRBJ1-4 | TRBV11-2
TGTGCCAGCAGTTACTCGACGGGGGGAACTGGAAACACCATATATTTT | CASSYSTGGTGNTIYF | 16 | NA | NA | TRBJ1-3 | TRBV6-2/TRBV6-3